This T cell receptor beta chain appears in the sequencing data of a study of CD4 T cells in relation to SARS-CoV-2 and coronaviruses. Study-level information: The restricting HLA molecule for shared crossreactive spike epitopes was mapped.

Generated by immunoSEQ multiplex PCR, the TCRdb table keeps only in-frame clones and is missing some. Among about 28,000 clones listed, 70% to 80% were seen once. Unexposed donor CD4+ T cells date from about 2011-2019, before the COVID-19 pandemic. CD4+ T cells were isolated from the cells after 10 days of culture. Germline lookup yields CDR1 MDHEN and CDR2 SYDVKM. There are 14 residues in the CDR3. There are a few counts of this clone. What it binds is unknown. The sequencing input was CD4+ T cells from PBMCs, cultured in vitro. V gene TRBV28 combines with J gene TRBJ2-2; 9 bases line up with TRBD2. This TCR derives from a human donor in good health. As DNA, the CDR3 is TGTGCTCTCGGGCTAGCGGGGCCGACCGGGGAGCTGTTTTTT. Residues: CALGLAGPTGELFF.